A single sample is the source of the 30 T cell receptor beta chains below, sequenced in a study of shared T cell receptors in the human thymus. Using immunoSEQ multiplex PCR, the repertoire was profiled, and TCRdb retains in-frame clones only, with some absent. This sample yields 600,000 to 900,000 clones, of which roughly 85% are seen a single time; roughly 0.01% belongs to the top ten. The data were also submitted as part of a second study, on human thymus T cells.

Sequenced material: thymocytes. Source of these receptors: a girl under two years old with a congenital heart defect.

The chain links TRBV5-1 to TRBJ2-7; 8 bases match TRBD1. The germline V gene has CDR1 SGHRS and CDR2 YFSETQ. CDR3 length: 14 residues. V trimming: 4 bases; J trimming: 9 bases; junction bases outside the gene matches: 12. The DNA for the CDR3 is TGCGCCAGCAGCATAGGACAGGGCGTACGCGGGCAGTACTTC. This gives the protein CASSIGQGVRGQYF.

The chain combines TRBV5-1 with TRBJ1-1, with D perhaps TRBD1 (5 bases). V was pared by 1 base and J by 3 bases, with 10 bases between. The CDR3 is made up of 14 amino acids. The germline V gene encodes CDR1 SGHRS and CDR2 YFSETQ. The CDR3 coding sequence is TGCGCCAGCAGCTTGTATCAGGGTCACACTGAAGCTTTCTTT. This sequence encodes CASSLYQGHTEAFF.

The chain carries TRBV6-5 and TRBJ1-2, with 8 bases lining up with TRBD1. J gave up 6 bases and V 6 bases, and 6 bases lay outside the gene matches. The CDR3 runs to 13 residues. Germline V CDR1 and CDR2: MNHEY, SVGAGI. DNA of the CDR3: TGTGCCAGCAGGTCACAGGGGGATGATGGCTACACCTTC. It codes for CASRSQGDDGYTF.

V and J are TRBV5-6 and TRBJ2-3, with a tentative D call TRBD2 (7 bases). CDR3 size: 17 residues. Per germline, CDR1 SGHDT and CDR2 YYEEEE. Deletions cut 0 bases from V and 2 bases from J, with 16 bases between. CDR3 nucleotides: TGTGCCAGCAGCTTGGGGGGGAGGGACAACTACACAGATACGCAGTATTTT. Protein: CASSLGGRDNYTDTQYF.

The genes are TRBV7-6 and TRBJ2-7; 7 bases are shared with TRBD1. CDR1 and CDR2 (germline): SGHVS, FNYEAQ. The trim removed 2 bases at V and 4 bases at J, leaving 5 bases unmatched. The CDR3 runs 14 residues. The CDR3 DNA follows: TGTGCCAGCAGCTTAACCGGGACAGTTTACGAGCAGTACTTC. Translation gives CASSLTGTVYEQYF.

The DNA of the CDR3 is TGTGCCAGCAGCTTAGTCCCTAGCGGGGAAATCTACGAGCAGTACTTC. This gives the protein CASSLVPSGEIYEQYF. J is TRBJ2-7 and V is TRBV7-2; the match to TRBD2 covers 9 bases. Germline lookup yields CDR1 SGHTA and CDR2 FQGNSA. J gave up 3 bases and V 1 base, and 7 bases lay outside the gene matches. This CDR3 comprises 16 residues. The whole variable domain, remainder taken from reference TRBV7-2 and TRBJ2-7, is GAGVSQSPSNKVTEKGKDVELRCDPISGHTALYWYRQSLGQGLEFLIYFQGNSAPDKSGLPSDRFSAERTGGSVSTLTIQRTQQEDSAVYLCASSLVPSGEIYEQYFGPGTRLTVT.

V and J are TRBV18 and TRBJ1-3, with TRBD1 identical over 7 bases. J was trimmed by 0 bases and V by 3 bases; bases with no gene match: 14. The V gene's germline CDR1 is KGHSH and CDR2 LQKENI. This CDR3 spans 19 amino acids. The CDR3 reads CASSPPTRTGRNSGNTIYF. The CDR3 region has the DNA TGTGCCAGCTCACCCCCTACTCGGACAGGACGAAACTCTGGAAACACCATATATTTT. The variable domain in full, with the rest retrieved from reference TRBV18 and TRBJ1-3, is NAGVMQNPRHLVRRRGQEARLRCSPMKGHSHVYWYRQLPEEGLKFMVYLQKENIIDESGMPKERFSAEFPKEGPSILRIQQVVRGDSAAYFCASSPPTRTGRNSGNTIYFGEGSWLTVV.

This clone was detected a few times. The chain uses TRBV27 and TRBJ1-2; TRBD1 matches at 7 bases. The ends lost 6 bases at V and 5 bases at J; junction bases unmatched: 24. This CDR3 contains 19 residues. Germline values: CDR1 MNHEY, CDR2 SMNVEV (reference sequence). Here the CDR3 DNA reads TGTGCCAGCAGCGTATATCAGGGGGATAAGAGGATTATCCCTTATGGCTACACCTTC. Translation: CASSVYQGDKRIIPYGYTF.

The V gene is TRBV5-6, the J gene TRBJ2-3; D is possibly TRBD1 (5 bases). V was pared by 2 bases and J by 0 bases, with 13 bases between. Germline V gene lookup returns CDR1 SGHDT and CDR2 YYEEEE. The CDR3 has 16 residues. CDR3 in DNA: TGTGCCAGCAGCTTTGGACACAAAAAGAGCACAGATACGCAGTATTTT. It yields the protein CASSFGHKKSTDTQYF. Complete variable domain (other parts from reference TRBV5-6 and TRBJ2-3): DAGVTQSPTHLIKTRGQQVTLRCSPKSGHDTVSWYQQALGQGPQFIFQYYEEEERQRGNFPDRFSGHQFPNYSSELNVNALLLGDSALYLCASSFGHKKSTDTQYFGPGTRLTVL.

The sample holds a few counts of this clone. The chain has TRBV5-1 and TRBJ2-7; 8 bases agree with TRBD2. Per the germline V gene, CDR1 is SGHRS and CDR2 is YFSETQ. The CDR3 loop spans 17 amino acids. With V trimmed by 2 bases and J by 3 bases, 13 bases remained unmatched. CDR3 nucleotides: TGCGCCAGCAGCTTTTTCCCGGGGGGGAGGGACTACTACGAGCAGTACTTC. Translated: CASSFFPGGRDYYEQYF. Full variable domain (rest looked up from reference TRBV5-1 and TRBJ2-7): KAGVTQTPRYLIKTRGQQVTLSCSPISGHRSVSWYQQTPGQGLQFLFEYFSETQRNKGNFPGRFSGRQFSNSRSEMNVSTLELGDSALYLCASSFFPGGRDYYEQYFGPGTRLTVT.

CDR3 bases: TGTGCCAGCGCCGTGTGGGGGCCTGGGGCCAACGTCCTGACTTTC. It codes for CASAVWGPGANVLTF. The chain couples TRBV25-1 to TRBJ2-6; a possible D gene is TRBD1 (6 bases). V was clipped by 8 bases and J by 2 bases, with 13 bases between them. CDR1 and CDR2 from the germline V gene are MGHDK and SYGVNS. The CDR3 is 15 residues long.

This chain uses TRBV7-9 with TRBJ1-2, with D perhaps matching TRBD1 (6 bases). V lost 4 bases and J 4 bases, leaving 16 bases between the germline ends. Germline lookup yields CDR1 SEHNR and CDR2 FQNEAQ (reference sequence). The CDR3 spans 15 residues. DNA of the CDR3: TGTGCCAGCAGCTCAGATACCGGGACAATCTATGGCTACACCTTC. Protein sequence: CASSSDTGTIYGYTF.

This clone was recorded only once. This rearrangement joins TRBV6-1 to TRBJ1-2; possible D gene TRBD1, 5 bases. Germline CDR1 MNHNS, CDR2 SASEGT. This CDR3 contains 14 residues. Deletions cut 3 bases from V and 6 bases from J, with 14 bases between. Here the CDR3 reads CASSDSGGGNGYTF. CDR3 coding DNA: TGTGCCAGCAGTGATTCTGGGGGGGGGAATGGCTACACCTTC.

The chain joins TRBV6-4 to TRBJ2-5; no definite D call. This CDR3 comprises 14 residues. V gave up 0 bases and J gave up 7 bases, with 12 bases separating them. In germline, CDR1 is MRHNA, CDR2 SNTAGT. CDR3 nucleotide sequence: TGTGCCAGCAGTGACTCGAGATATTCCGGGACCCAGTACTTC. The encoded protein is CASSDSRYSGTQYF.

This clone was observed a single time. The chain is built from TRBV15 and TRBJ1-2, with a possible D match to TRBD1 (6 bases). This CDR3 has 16 residues. Germline V gives CDR1 LNHNV, CDR2 YYDKDF (reference sequence). Trimming pared 0 bases from V and 4 bases from J, leaving 15 bases between. CDR3 DNA: TGTGCCACCAGCAGAGATCAGCAGGGGACCTTCTATGGCTACACCTTC. Amino acids: CATSRDQQGTFYGYTF.

The chain links TRBV6-4 to TRBJ2-1, with 9 bases fitting TRBD1. V shed 0 bases and J 8 bases; nucleotides not matched to a gene: 14. Looked up from germline, CDR1 is MRHNA and CDR2 is SNTAGT. This CDR3 spans 18 amino acids. DNA of the CDR3: TGTGCCAGCAGTGACTCCTCAGTGGGGGACAGGGTTAAAGATGAGCAGTTCTTC. Protein: CASSDSSVGDRVKDEQFF.

J is TRBJ2-2 and V is TRBV13; D uncertain. In germline, CDR1 is PRHDT, CDR2 FYEKMQ (reference sequence). V was trimmed by 5 bases and J by 6 bases, leaving 7 bases between them. There are 12 residues in the CDR3. CDR3 loop: CASSPRAGELFF. CDR3 DNA sequence: TGTGCCAGCAGCCCAAGAGCCGGGGAGCTGTTTTTT.

The V and J genes are TRBV27 and TRBJ1-2; D uncertain. Trimming left V 2 bases short and J 1 base short, with 8 bases between. Germline lookup yields CDR1 MNHEY and CDR2 SMNVEV (reference sequence). CDR3 length: 14 amino acids. The CDR3 DNA reads as TGTGCCAGCAGTTTACGGTGGAGTAACTATGGCTACACCTTC. As protein: CASSLRWSNYGYTF.

The chain links TRBV28 to TRBJ1-5, with TRBD1 matching over 7 bases. Germline CDR1 is MDHEN and CDR2 is SYDVKM. The CDR3 has 16 amino acids. Trimming cost V 5 bases and J 3 bases; bases outside gene matches: 10. This CDR3 is CASSPRSGQLNQPQHF. The CDR3 DNA reads as TGTGCCAGCAGTCCACGATCGGGACAGCTCAATCAGCCCCAGCATTTT.

The chain uses TRBV5-1 and TRBJ1-1, with 7 positions matching TRBD1. V shed 4 bases, J shed 6 bases, and the junction held 3 bases outside the gene matches. The CDR3 totals 12 residues. Germline V gives CDR1 SGHRS, CDR2 YFSETQ. CDR3 sequence: CASSPTGPEAFF. The CDR3 bases are TGCGCCAGCAGCCCGACAGGGCCTGAAGCTTTCTTT.

The V and J genes are TRBV19 and TRBJ1-5, with a weak D call TRBD1 (5 bases). Trimming pared 3 bases from V and 0 bases from J, leaving 15 bases between. Germline-derived CDR1 and CDR2 are LNHDA and SQIVND (reference sequence). The CDR3 spans 17 residues. CDR3 nucleotides: TGTGCCAGTAGTATTCTTTCGGGGGATACTAGCAATCAGCCCCAGCATTTT. Translation: CASSILSGDTSNQPQHF.

The rearrangement uses TRBV9 and TRBJ2-2; the D gene is possibly TRBD1 (5 bases). V lost 4 bases, J lost 6 bases, and 16 bases lay in between. The CDR3 consists of 15 residues. Germline-derived CDR1 and CDR2 are SGDLS and YYNGEE. The CDR3 region is CASSPTDLLAGELFF. The CDR3 bases are TGTGCCAGCAGCCCGACAGACCTTCTGGCCGGGGAGCTGTTTTTT.

The V and J genes are TRBV28 and TRBJ1-1; 9 positions match TRBD1. This CDR3 is built from 20 residues. J was trimmed by 0 bases and V by 5 bases; bases with no gene match: 19. Germline CDR1 reads MDHEN; CDR2 reads SYDVKM. The CDR3: CASSRPIQGAMDFMNTEAFF. CDR3 DNA sequence: TGTGCCAGCAGTCGACCGATACAGGGGGCGATGGACTTTATGAACACTGAAGCTTTCTTT. The entire variable domain, with the rest obtained from reference TRBV28 and TRBJ1-1, is as follows: DVKVTQSSRYLVKRTGEKVFLECVQDMDHENMFWYRQDPGLGLRLIYFSYDVKMKEKGDIPEGYSVSREKKERFSLILESASTNQTSMYLCASSRPIQGAMDFMNTEAFFGQGTRLTVV.

The chain carries TRBV5-1 and TRBJ1-2; TRBD1 aligns across 9 bases. The CDR3 extends over 18 amino acids. Trimming cost V 4 bases and J 4 bases; bases outside gene matches: 17. CDR1 SGHRS and CDR2 YFSETQ come from the germline V gene. This CDR3 reads CASSAGQGLRVEGYGYTF. DNA for the CDR3: TGCGCCAGCAGCGCAGGACAGGGGTTGAGGGTCGAAGGCTATGGCTACACCTTC.

This chain connects TRBV4-2 to TRBJ2-1, with a tentative D call TRBD2 (6 bases). The CDR3 loop spans 17 amino acids. CDR1 is LGHNA and CDR2 is YNFKEQ in the germline V gene. Trimming pared 0 bases from V and 0 bases from J, leaving 12 bases between. The CDR3 loop reads CASSQETGTYSYNEQFF. CDR3 sequence (DNA): TGTGCCAGCAGCCAAGAAACCGGGACTTACTCCTACAATGAGCAGTTCTTC.

The genes are TRBV5-5 and TRBJ1-1; 7 bases are shared with TRBD1. Germline CDR1 reads SGHKS; CDR2 reads YYEKEE (reference sequence). The CDR3 has 17 amino acids. The ends lost 1 base at V and 0 bases at J; junction bases unmatched: 9. CDR3 residues: CASSLRRRGLMNTEAFF. CDR3 nucleotides: TGTGCCAGCAGCTTGAGAAGGAGGGGGCTTATGAACACTGAAGCTTTCTTT.

The chain carries TRBV29-1 and TRBJ1-2; D remains unclear. V was trimmed by 7 bases and J by 6 bases, leaving 21 bases between them. CDR1 SQVTM and CDR2 ANQGSEA come from the germline V gene. The CDR3 is 14 amino acids. CDR3 protein: CSALSDSTRDGYTF. The CDR3 bases are TGCAGCGCCCTCTCGGACTCCACAAGGGATGGCTACACCTTC. The full variable domain, with the rest looked up from reference TRBV29-1 and TRBJ1-2, is SAVISQKPSRDICQRGTSLTIQCQVDSQVTMMFWYRQQPGQSLTLIATANQGSEATYESGFVIDKFPISRPNLTFSTLTVSNMSPEDSSIYLCSALSDSTRDGYTFGSGTRLTVV.

The rearrangement joins TRBV7-9 to TRBJ2-1; 12 nucleotides agree with TRBD2. There are 16 residues in the CDR3. CDR1 and CDR2 (germline): SEHNR, FQNEAQ (reference sequence). Germline trimming cut 4 bases from V and 2 bases from J; bases unmatched to any gene: 3. CDR3: CASSSSSGGAYNEQFF. The CDR3 nucleotides are TGTGCCAGCAGCTCTTCTAGCGGGGGGGCCTACAATGAGCAGTTCTTC.

This rearrangement joins TRBV5-8 to TRBJ2-7, with D possibly TRBD1 on 5 matching bases. In germline, CDR1 is SGHTS, CDR2 YDEGEE. V shed 0 bases and J shed 6 bases, with 16 bases lying between them. The CDR3 is made up of 15 amino acids. The CDR3 nucleotides read TGTGCCAGCAGCTTGGGCAGGGAAACAAGTCTCGAGCAGTACTTC. Encoded protein: CASSLGRETSLEQYF.

The chain uses TRBV5-4 and TRBJ1-1; D might be TRBD1 (5 bases). The CDR3 consists of 16 residues. V lost 0 bases to trimming and J lost 1 base, with 13 bases between them. CDR1 SGHNT and CDR2 YYREEE come from the germline V gene (reference sequence). The CDR3 region has the DNA TGTGCCAGCAGCTTGGTTCGGGGGTCGCGGAACACTGAAGCTTTCTTT. It translates to CASSLVRGSRNTEAFF.